These 14 T cell receptor beta chains were sequenced from one sample in a study of blood T cell repertoires in COVID-19. Assay: immunoSEQ multiplex PCR; the TCRdb copy retains only in-frame clones and omits some. The sample shows tens of thousands of clones, roughly 90% of them seen only once. The specimen was peripheral blood. The receptor set was obtained from a human donor with active COVID-19. The donor label of this sample is uncertain.

The V gene is TRBV7-2, the J gene TRBJ2-2; D is perhaps TRBD2 (6 bases). CDR1 is SGHTA and CDR2 is FQGNSA in the germline V gene. The CDR3 contains 15 residues. V lost 6 bases and J lost 5, with 16 bases in between. This CDR3 reads CASRLGSPGTGELFF. The DNA of the CDR3 is TGTGCCAGCAGACTCGGGAGCCCGGGGACCGGGGAGCTGTTTTTT. Full variable domain (outside the CDR3, taken from reference TRBV7-2 and TRBJ2-2): GAGVSQSPSNKVTEKGKDVELRCDPISGHTALYWYRQSLGQGLEFLIYFQGNSAPDKSGLPSDRFSAERTGGSVSTLTIQRTQQEDSAVYLCASRLGSPGTGELFFGEGSRLTVL.

This sequence joins TRBV6-2 or TRBV6-3 and TRBJ1-2; 7 nucleotides agree with TRBD1. Losses at the gene ends were 6 bases for V and 8 bases for J; bases not matched to a gene: 9. Germline V lookup: CDR1 MNHEY, CDR2 SVGEGT. This CDR3 has 13 amino acids. In DNA, the CDR3 is TGTGCCAGCAGCCATGACAGGGTAGACGGCTACACCTTC. Encoded protein: CASSHDRVDGYTF.

The chain uses TRBV7-7 and TRBJ2-5; 15 bases are a match to TRBD2. The CDR3 spans 17 residues. In germline, CDR1 is SSHAT, CDR2 FNYEAQ (reference sequence). V gave up 2 bases and J gave up 6 bases; unmatched junction bases: 7. Here the CDR3 reads CASSLSGLAGGIKTQYF. As DNA, the CDR3 is TGTGCCAGCAGCTTATCGGGACTAGCGGGGGGCATCAAGACCCAGTACTTC.

This chain joins TRBV19 and TRBJ1-5; tentative D call: TRBD1 (6 bases). V was cut by 3 bases and J by 0 bases, with 15 bases left in between. This CDR3 is 17 amino acids long. Germline-derived CDR1 and CDR2 are LNHDA and SQIVND (reference sequence). The CDR3 region has the DNA TGTGCCAGTAGTATGAGCGGGGGGCCGTATAGCAATCAGCCCCAGCATTTT. This gives the protein CASSMSGGPYSNQPQHF.

The V gene is TRBV10-3, the J gene TRBJ1-2; D gene ambiguous. Germline CDR1 ENHRY, CDR2 SYGVKD. Trimming took 7 bases from V and 1 from J, leaving 10 bases between them. The length of the CDR3 is 13 residues. CDR3 DNA sequence: TGTGCCATCAACGGCGGAAATAACTATGGCTACACCTTC. Its protein product is CAINGGNNYGYTF.

The chain links TRBV14 to TRBJ2-5; 10 nucleotides agree with TRBD2. CDR1 and CDR2 (germline): SGHDN, FVKESK. Trimming cost V 1 base and J 4 bases; bases outside gene matches: 6. This CDR3 is built from 16 residues. The CDR3 region is CASSQGRGLAAETQYF. Here the CDR3 DNA reads TGTGCCAGCAGCCAAGGTCGCGGACTAGCGGCAGAGACCCAGTACTTC.

This chain links TRBV10-3 with TRBJ2-7; 12 nucleotides align to TRBD1. Trimming removed 6 bases from V and 6 bases from J; junction bases left unmatched: 15. Germline assignment: CDR1 ENHRY and CDR2 SYGVKD. CDR3 length: 17 amino acids. The CDR3 loop is CAISPGGPGQGAVEQYF. The CDR3, as DNA: TGTGCCATCAGCCCTGGGGGGCCGGGACAGGGGGCGGTCGAGCAGTACTTC.

This chain joins TRBV7-3 and TRBJ2-5; 8 bases are shared with TRBD2. The germline CDR1 and CDR2 sequences are SGHTA and FQGTGA. The CDR3 is 15 residues long. The V gene end was trimmed by 2 bases and the J gene end by 5 bases; junction bases not matched to a gene: 7. CDR3 in DNA: TGTGCCAGCAGCTTAGACGGGGGGGCCGGTGAGACCCAGTACTTC. This translates into CASSLDGGAGETQYF.

The rearrangement uses TRBV5-4 and TRBJ2-3, with D possibly matching TRBD2 (5 bases). The CDR3 runs to 13 residues. V lost 0 bases, J lost 6 bases, and 8 bases lay in between. In germline, CDR1 is SGHNT, CDR2 YYREEE (reference sequence). The CDR3, as DNA: TGTGCCAGCAGCTTGGAGGCTAGCGATACGCAGTATTTT. Residues: CASSLEASDTQYF.

The chain joins TRBV2 to TRBJ2-2, with D maybe TRBD2 (6 bases). Germline V lookup: CDR1 SNHLY, CDR2 FYNNEI. The CDR3 totals 15 residues. With 4 bases removed from V and 6 bases from J, the gap between germline ends came to 15 bases. CDR3 loop: CASSAWRVNPGELFF. The CDR3 DNA sequence: TGTGCCAGCAGTGCATGGAGGGTAAATCCCGGGGAGCTGTTTTTT.

J is TRBJ2-7 and V is TRBV5-1; no definite D call. The CDR3 runs 16 residues. Trimming shortened V by 4 bases and J by 0 bases, and 17 bases separated the two germline ends. Germline CDR1 reads SGHRS; CDR2 reads YFSETQ. The CDR3, as DNA: TGCGCCAGCAGCCCGCTTGGGCGTGACACCTCCTACGAGCAGTACTTC. Residues: CASSPLGRDTSYEQYF.

This clone was counted only a few times. This chain connects TRBV4-2 to TRBJ2-1, with D uncertain. The CDR3 loop spans 16 amino acids. V was cut by 0 bases and J by 2 bases, with 11 bases left in between. Germline assignment: CDR1 LGHNA and CDR2 YNFKEQ. In DNA, the CDR3 is TGTGCCAGCAGCCAAGAGCGTAGACAAGCCTACAATGAGCAGTTCTTC. Its protein product is CASSQERRQAYNEQFF.

This rearrangement joins TRBV7-9 to TRBJ2-3, with 15 bases identical to TRBD2. With V trimmed by 1 base and J by 6 bases, 5 bases remained unmatched. The CDR3 consists of 17 residues. Per the germline V gene, CDR1 is SEHNR and CDR2 is FQNEAQ (reference sequence). The DNA of the CDR3 is TGTGCCAGCAGCTTAGGGACTAGCGGGGGGGCATCTGATACGCAGTATTTT. It encodes CASSLGTSGGASDTQYF.

The chain recombines TRBV7-9 with TRBJ1-6, with 9 bases aligning to TRBD1. Germline trimming cut 5 bases from V and 6 bases from J; bases unmatched to any gene: 2. Germline CDR1 and CDR2: SEHNR and FQNEAQ (reference sequence). CDR3 length: 14 amino acids. The CDR3 reads CASSQGQGNSPLHF. The CDR3 DNA reads TGTGCCAGCAGCCAGGGACAGGGTAATTCACCCCTCCACTTT.